The 3 T cell receptor beta chains listed next were all sequenced from one sample in a study of T cell repertoires in cytomegalovirus infection. Each CDR3 protein is one row after TCRdb ran MiXCR on the reads. Among about 260,000 distinct CDR3 sequences listed, 12% to 15% were seen once. The sequencing input was PBMCs. Receptors were obtained from a human donor in good health (CMV status not recorded). Some clones in this sample may be carry-over from other donors' samples.

The sample holds many counts of this clonotype. This rearrangement joins TRBV6-2 or TRBV6-3 to TRBJ2-7; the D is unclear. V was shortened by 0 bases and J by 0 bases, with 12 bases between the two germline ends. This CDR3 comprises 16 residues. The germline V gene has CDR1 MNHEY and CDR2 SVGEGT. The CDR3 loop reads CASSYSVTNPSYEQYF. For the CDR3, the DNA is TGTGCCAGCAGTTACTCGGTCACTAACCCCTCCTACGAGCAGTACTTC.

This clonotype was counted only a few times. A read error may be the cause here, since a much bigger clone is one base away. The chain is built from TRBV7-2 and TRBJ2-7, with D maybe TRBD1 (6 bases). Trimming took off 4 bases at V and 7 bases at J, with 14 bases between the two ends. The CDR3 is made up of 13 amino acids. Germline CDR1 and CDR2: SGHTA and FQGNSA. The CDR3 bases are TGTACCAGCAGCTCGACAGGCCACTTGGAGCAGTACTTC. Translation gives CTSSSTGHLEQYF.

This clonotype was seen many times. CDR3 nucleotides: TGTGCCACCAGTGAGGGGACAGGGGACTACGAGCAGTACTTC. Translated: CATSEGTGDYEQYF. This chain uses TRBV24-1 with TRBJ2-7; the match to TRBD1 covers 10 bases. With 4 bases clipped from V and 3 bases from J, the junction kept 2 bases outside the gene matches. This CDR3 comprises 14 residues. Per germline, CDR1 KGHDR and CDR2 SFDVKD.